This TCR beta chain came from a study of CD8 T cells in Susac syndrome (dated by TCRdb to between 2018 and 2021). Regarding the study in general: Repertoire sequencing was used to test whether CD8+ T cell activation and differentiation in Susac syndrome was antigen driven. The study compared CD8+ T cell repertoire clonality among roughly 12 healthy donors, around 14 Susac syndrome patients and fewer than 19 multiple sclerosis patients. What the work shows at the level of the full study, not this receptor alone: The number of individuals in the TCR sequencing and HLA analysis was recognized as being relatively small.

As concerns this clonotype: Its target antigen remains unknown. Base qualities are not provided; no much larger clone lies one nucleotide away.

Peripheral blood CD8+ and CD4+ T cells from healthy donors, Susac syndrome patients and multiple sclerosis patients were profiled by high-throughput TCR beta sequencing. Treatment-naive patients with stable or active relapsing-remitting disease fulfilling revised McDonald criteria were used as multiple sclerosis controls. CD8+ TEMRA cells were enriched by FACS, while bulk CD8+ and CD4+ T cells were purified by magnetic negative isolation. Blood was collected in EDTA tubes and processed within 24 hours, with PBMCs isolated through density gradient centrifugation. PBMCs intended for TCR sequencing were cryopreserved in liquid nitrogen and thawed later in a water bath at 37 degrees C. A purity of at least 90% was achieved for sorted or isolated CD4+, CD8+ and CD8+ TEMRA cells. Taken from cysteine to phenylalanine, the CDR3 has 15 residues. The DNA shown is the 45-base CDR3, in frame from base 1. At the junction V is shortened by 5 bases and J by 6 bases, with 19 bases in between. The germline V gene (reference sequence) specifies SEHNR as CDR1 and FQNEAQ as CDR2.

RNA was extracted using the RNeasy kit, and about 0.45 to 1 ug of the RNA was reverse transcribed with random hexamers. TCR beta CDR3 regions were amplified with the immunoSEQ multiplex PCR assay covering 54 Vbeta and 13 Jbeta segments. Bias from PCR amplification was corrected by using a synthetic template baseline for primer optimization and for computational correction. The authors processed their data as follows. Only productive sequences were kept, with reads annotated to V, D and J genes according to IMGT and analyzed in immunoSEQ Analyzer. Clonality was calculated as one minus the Shannon entropy normalized by log2 of the number of productive unique sequences. Public and private clones were assessed among the 100 most prevalent clones of each patient and control. Susac-specific clones were defined as absent from healthy and MS cohorts, 850 to 1,300 published viral clones and other ImmuneACCESS disease sequences. The public reads were quality trimmed at Q25 with fastp and then assembled into clones with MiXCR by TCRdb, keeping productive beta chains. Rows with a matching CDR3 protein are joined into one entry that keeps the most common DNA and genes. TCRdb, not the original authors, processed these V and J calls. The sample table lists about 300,000 distinct CDR3 sequences, about 88% of them with a count of one. The ten most abundant clones make up about 0.11% of the sample.

Sequencing was carried out using CD8+ T cells from PBMCs. The sequence links TRBV7-9 to TRBJ1-1; a weak D assignment points to TRBD1 (5 bases agree). The clonotype was recovered from a human donor with multiple sclerosis. This receptor has the CDR3 CASSGDARGTAEAFF. At the DNA level, the sequence is TGTGCCAGCAGCGGGGACGCGAGAGGTACGGCTGAAGCTTTCTTT.